The next 17 T cell receptor beta chains were all read from a single sample in a study of T-cell reconstitution after alpha-beta-depleted transplantation in children. Unique molecular identifiers were used to barcode this TCRbeta library. Each CDR3 protein is one row after TCRdb ran MiXCR on the PCR reads. This sample carries around 530,000 distinct CDR3 sequences, approximately 32% of them seen once, and the ten largest clones take 2% to 2.5%. The specimen was PBMCs from the stem cell graft donor, collected from the stem cell graft. The receptors were gathered from a human donor who donated a stem cell graft to a child with aplastic anemia.

This clonotype has only a few counts. V is TRBV10-3 and J is TRBJ1-1, with D possibly matching TRBD1 (5 bases). From germline, CDR1 is ENHRY and CDR2 SYGVKD. The V end lost 2 bases, the J end lost 1 base, and 11 bases lay between the germline ends. This CDR3 region has 15 residues. The CDR3 loop is CAISERGRGNTEAFF. The CDR3 nucleotides are TGTGCCATCAGTGAGAGGGGAAGGGGGAACACTGAAGCTTTCTTT.

The chain joins TRBV28 to TRBJ2-2, with 7 nucleotides matching TRBD2. CDR3 length equals 16 residues. Germline V lookup: CDR1 MDHEN, CDR2 SYDVKM. The junction had 7 bases not matched to a gene; V was cut back by 2 bases and J by 4 bases. CDR3 in DNA: TGTGCCAGCAGTTTAGCCGGGACTACCGTCACCGGGGAGCTGTTTTTT. This codes for CASSLAGTTVTGELFF.

The chain employs TRBV7-8 and TRBJ2-4; D might be TRBD1 (5 bases). The CDR3 is made up of 17 amino acids. The V gene's germline CDR1 is SGHVS and CDR2 FQNEAQ. Trimming took 4 bases from V and 1 from J, leaving 17 bases between them. CDR3 loop: CASSSNDSPGAKNIQYF. CDR3 DNA: TGTGCCAGCAGCTCGAACGACAGCCCCGGGGCCAAAAACATTCAGTACTTC.

This clonotype was counted between two and nine times. The chain is built from TRBV6-2 or TRBV6-3 and TRBJ2-5; 9 positions match TRBD2. Looked up from germline, CDR1 is MNHEY and CDR2 is SVGEGT. The CDR3 totals 14 residues. With V trimmed by 6 bases and J by 1 base, 3 bases remained unmatched. DNA for the CDR3: TGTGCCAGCAGAATTAGCGGGGGCCAAGAGACCCAGTACTTC. This encodes CASRISGGQETQYF.

DNA of the CDR3: TGCGCCAGCAGCTTGCCCGGGACTAGCGTGTACAATGAGCAGTTCTTC. Amino acid sequence: CASSLPGTSVYNEQFF. This sequence joins TRBV5-1 and TRBJ2-1; 10 bases line up with TRBD2. Germline V CDR1 and CDR2: SGHRS, YFSETQ. Unmatched junction bases numbered 5, after V lost 1 base and J lost 4 bases. The CDR3 loop spans 16 amino acids.

The V gene is TRBV14, the J gene TRBJ2-7; no firm D call. CDR1 SGHDN and CDR2 FVKESK come from the germline V gene. The CDR3 length is 13 residues. Trimming pared 1 base from V and 7 bases from J, leaving 11 bases between. The CDR3 region has the DNA TGTGCCAGCAGCCAAGCTCTTAGTGGAGAGCAGTACGTC. Encoded protein: CASSQALSGEQYV.

The chain recombines TRBV9 with TRBJ1-2, with TRBD1 matching 7 bases. This CDR3 spans 15 amino acids. The V and J ends lost 3 bases and 2 bases, in that order; junction bases with no gene match: 7. Germline V gene sequence: CDR1 SGDLS, CDR2 YYNGEE. Written as DNA, the CDR3 is TGTGCCAGCAGCGAACGACAGGGCGGGAACTATGGCTACACCTTC. Residues: CASSERQGGNYGYTF.

Details on this clonotype: The germline gene is not matched at one end of the junction; a read error may be the cause. The V gene is TRBV5-6, the J gene TRBJ1-1; D might be TRBD1 (6 bases). Germline CDR1 reads SGHDT; CDR2 reads YYEEEE. This CDR3 has 12 residues. This CDR3 is CASSLVTGAELF. The CDR3 DNA is TGTGCCAGCAGCTTGGTTACGGGGGCTGAGCTCTTT.

This clonotype was counted only a few times. The J gene is TRBJ2-1, the V gene TRBV19, with 11 positions matching TRBD1. The CDR3 has 15 amino acids. Germline values: CDR1 LNHDA, CDR2 SQIVND (reference sequence). V shed 8 bases and J 14 bases; nucleotides not matched to a gene: 17. The CDR3, as DNA: TGTGCCAGTCGAGTGAAGGGACAGGGGGGAATACGCGAGTTCTTC. Translated: CASRVKGQGGIREFF.

The chain links TRBV7-2 to TRBJ2-1, with 13 nucleotides matching TRBD2. This CDR3 is 16 amino acids long. Germline loops: CDR1 SGHTA, CDR2 FQGNSA. Trimming removed 5 bases from V and 6 bases from J; junction bases left unmatched: 7. The CDR3 is CASSAGGLAGRNEQFF. CDR3 coding DNA: TGTGCCAGCAGCGCGGGGGGACTAGCGGGACGCAATGAGCAGTTCTTC. The full variable domain, with the rest looked up from reference TRBV7-2 and TRBJ2-1, is GAGVSQSPSNKVTEKGKDVELRCDPISGHTALYWYRQSLGQGLEFLIYFQGNSAPDKSGLPSDRFSAERTGGSVSTLTIQRTQQEDSAVYLCASSAGGLAGRNEQFFGPGTRLTVL.

The table lists this clonotype with a few counts. The CDR3 spells CASSLRDRIQETQYF. In nucleotides, the CDR3 is TGTGCCAGCAGCCTAAGGGACAGAATCCAAGAGACCCAGTACTTC. The chain couples TRBV11-2 to TRBJ2-5; 7 positions agree with TRBD1. Germline values: CDR1 SGHAT, CDR2 FQNNGV. The CDR3 loop spans 15 amino acids. V shed 5 bases, J shed 1 base, and the junction held 7 bases outside the gene matches. The entire variable domain, with the rest obtained from reference TRBV11-2 and TRBJ2-5, is as follows: EAGVAQSPRYKIIEKRQSVAFWCNPISGHATLYWYQQILGQGPKLLIQFQNNGVVDDSQLPKDRFSAERLKGVDSTLKIQPAKLEDSAVYLCASSLRDRIQETQYFGPGTRLLVL.

The rearrangement uses TRBV7-2 and TRBJ1-2; maybe TRBD1 (5 bases). Germline CDR1 SGHTA, CDR2 FQGNSA. The V end was cut by 4 bases, the J end by 2 bases, with 11 bases between. The CDR3 spans 14 residues. This chain's CDR3 is CASSSGLVNYGYTF. In nucleotides, the CDR3 is TGTGCCAGCAGCTCGGGACTCGTGAACTATGGCTACACCTTC.

The chain links TRBV6-2 or TRBV6-3 to TRBJ2-4, with D hard to call. This CDR3 is 15 amino acids long. CDR1 and CDR2 (germline): MNHEY, SVGEGT. Trimming cost V 3 bases and J 2 bases, with 11 bases left between them. The CDR3 DNA follows: TGTGCCAGCAGTTATTCCGGGTCAACCAAAAACATTCAGTACTTC. It is translated as CASSYSGSTKNIQYF.

The J gene is TRBJ2-7, the V gene TRBV6-1, with D unresolved. Germline V CDR1 and CDR2: MNHNS, SASEGT. The CDR3 is 13 amino acids. V was cut by 4 bases and J by 3 bases, with 10 bases left in between. The CDR3 reads CASSGGRVYEQYF. In DNA form, the CDR3 reads TGTGCCAGCAGTGGTGGGCGAGTCTACGAGCAGTACTTC.

In DNA form, the CDR3 reads TGCAGTGCTAGGCTAGCGGGTTCCTACAATGAGCAGTTCTTC. Translated, it gives CSARLAGSYNEQFF. The chain links TRBV20-1 to TRBJ2-1; 8 bases are a match to TRBD2. Trimming took 3 bases from V and 1 from J; bases not matched to a gene: 2. The CDR3 covers 14 residues. Germline V gene sequence: CDR1 DFQATT, CDR2 SNEGSKA (reference sequence).

The chain recombines TRBV20-1 with TRBJ1-1; D remains ambiguous. The V end was cut by 3 bases, the J end by 8 bases, with 10 bases between. The CDR3 is made up of 11 amino acids. The germline V gene encodes CDR1 DFQATT and CDR2 SNEGSKA (reference sequence). CDR3 region: CSASKFPEAFF. In DNA form, the CDR3 reads TGCAGTGCTAGTAAATTCCCGGAAGCTTTCTTT.

This clonotype has only a few counts. The J gene is TRBJ2-1, the V gene TRBV20-1, with 14 bases matching TRBD2. The V segment lost 8 bases and the J segment 7 bases; nucleotides outside the gene matches: 7. Germline CDR1 is DFQATT and CDR2 is SNEGSKA (reference sequence). CDR3 length: 14 residues. The CDR3 coding sequence is TGCAGTACCAGACTAGCGGGAGGGCCTAATGAGCAGTTCTTC. This encodes CSTRLAGGPNEQFF.